A single sample is the source of the 6 T cell receptor beta chains below, sequenced in a study of immune heterogeneity within non-small cell lung tumors. Samples each supplied about 650 ng of bulk tumor genomic DNA as template. Several biopsies per primary tumor were taken during surgery, spaced as far apart as possible. Patients had untreated, newly diagnosed non-small cell lung cancer and underwent curative surgery. Amplifying TCR beta CDR3 involved multiplex PCR carried out with 32 V and 13 J primers. TCRdb fed the multiplex PCR reads into MiXCR, producing one record per CDR3 protein. The profile shows roughly 4,900 distinct CDR3 sequences, more than 30% of them singletons. The sample consisted of lung tumor tissue. These TCRs come from a woman aged 45-60 years with non-small cell lung cancer.

This clonotype was counted only a few times. This chain connects TRBV4-1 to TRBJ2-1; no clear D. The V end lost 4 bases, the J end lost 6 bases, and 13 bases lay between the germline ends. CDR3 length equals 14 residues. The V gene's germline CDR1 is MGHRA and CDR2 YSYEKL. The CDR3 sequence is CASSPLIRSNEQFF. The DNA of the CDR3 is TGCGCCAGCAGCCCCCTTATTAGAAGCAATGAGCAGTTCTTC.

The chain links TRBV15 to TRBJ2-7, with D possibly called TRBD1 or TRBD2 (5 bases each). Trimming left V 0 bases short and J 5 bases short, with 17 bases between. This CDR3 is built from 16 residues. Germline CDR1 LNHNV, CDR2 YYDKDF (reference sequence). This CDR3 reads CATSRDWGRMGDEQYF. As DNA, the CDR3 is TGTGCCACCAGCAGAGATTGGGGACGCATGGGGGACGAGCAGTACTTC.

This clonotype is termed medium-sized. V and J are TRBV20-1 and TRBJ1-1; 11 bases align to TRBD1. The ends lost 5 bases at V and 6 bases at J; junction bases unmatched: 2. The CDR3 extends over 12 amino acids. In germline, CDR1 is DFQATT, CDR2 SNEGSKA (reference sequence). In nucleotides, the CDR3 is TGCAGTGCTGGGGGACAGGGGGCTGAAGCTTTCTTT. The encoded protein is CSAGGQGAEAFF.

This clonotype turned up a few times. V and J are TRBV11-3 and TRBJ2-5; D uncertain. V lost 1 base and J lost 5, with 8 bases in between. The CDR3 has 13 amino acids. Per germline, CDR1 SGHNT and CDR2 YENEEA. CDR3 DNA: TGTGCCAGCAGCTTAGTTCCCCTTGAGACCCAGTACTTC. Amino acid sequence: CASSLVPLETQYF.

By frequency in the sample, this clonotype is medium-sized. V is TRBV18 and J is TRBJ2-7; 11 positions agree with TRBD1. The CDR3 consists of 14 residues. Losses at the gene ends were 6 bases for V and 3 bases for J; bases not matched to a gene: 4. CDR1 and CDR2 (germline): KGHSH, LQKENI. CDR3 sequence reads: CASSLGTGGYEQYF. DNA for the CDR3: TGTGCCAGCTCTCTCGGGACAGGGGGCTACGAGCAGTACTTC.

Worth noting for this clonotype: Given the absence of the conserved phenylalanine or tryptophan at the CDR3 end, a read error is likely. It is unclear where the CDR3 begins or ends on the DNA, so no DNA is shown, and the CDR3 is as TCRdb lists it. The chain combines TRBV15 with TRBJ2-3; the table's D call of TRBD2 was not tested on the DNA. A total of 16 residues make up the CDR3, ends included. CDR1 is LNHNV, CDR2 YYDKDF, per germline (reference sequence). This CDR3 reads CATSRLAGKGEQYFGP.